The T cell receptor (beta chain) under discussion was sequenced for a study of blood T cell repertoires in COVID-19. Study-level background: The cDNA or gDNA used as material had been derived from T cells, B-cell-depleted T cells, or PBMCs.

This clone was seen more than once but under ten times. The CDR3 extends over 13 amino acids. The V gene lost 3 bases and the J gene lost 1 base, with 7 bases spanning the gap. Germline V gene data show CDR1 as SGHAT and CDR2 as FQNNGV. Study processing details: Reference gene primers were amplified, and this amplification served to estimate nucleated cell counts. Produced via immunoSEQ multiplex PCR; TCRdb's table is partial and in-frame only. V, J and clone size are taken as reported in that table, and D and trimming were inferred from the DNA itself. The sample records tens of thousands of clones, about 83% being singletons.

The rearrangement joins TRBV11-2 to TRBJ2-7, with D hard to call. Specimen: peripheral blood. The receptor was derived from a man aged 55 to 70 with acute or convalescent COVID-19. CDR3 coding DNA: TGTGCCAGCAGCTTGCCCAGGTCCTACGAGCAGTACTTC. Translated, it gives CASSLPRSYEQYF.